Presented here are 8 T cell receptor beta chains from one specimen sequenced in a study of blood T cell repertoires in COVID-19. The repertoire was sequenced with immunoSEQ multiplex PCR; TCRdb's copy has only in-frame clones and lacks some. The data hold some 210,000 clones, with around four fifths observed a single time. Input material: peripheral blood. All receptors come from a human donor in a cohort sampled during active COVID-19.

This clone was counted a few times. The chain carries TRBV30 and TRBJ2-5; 7 nucleotides align to TRBD2. CDR1 is GTSNPN, CDR2 SVGIG, per germline (reference sequence). The CDR3 consists of 12 residues. The V segment lost 4 bases and the J segment 5 bases; nucleotides outside the gene matches: 4. CDR3 loop: CAWTSGGETQYF. The CDR3 DNA sequence: TGTGCCTGGACTAGCGGCGGGGAGACCCAGTACTTC.

The chain couples TRBV6-1 to TRBJ2-2; 8 bases line up with TRBD1. After removal of 1 base from V and 7 bases from J, the junction contained 2 bases not matched to a gene. The CDR3 is 14 residues long. Germline loops: CDR1 MNHNS, CDR2 SASEGT. CDR3 sequence (DNA): TGTGCCAGCAGTGAAGGGACAGGGTACGGGGAGCTGTTTTTT. Its protein product is CASSEGTGYGELFF.

This clone is a singleton in its sample. The chain couples TRBV12-3 or TRBV12-4 to TRBJ2-2, with D perhaps matching TRBD1 (5 bases). The germline V and J ends were trimmed by 8 bases and 5 bases, with 9 bases remaining between them. The CDR3 runs 12 residues. CDR3 in amino acids: CASHRQTGELFF. The CDR3 coding sequence is TGTGCCAGCCACAGGCAAACCGGGGAGCTGTTTTTT.

This chain links TRBV10-1 with TRBJ2-1; D unresolved. V shed 8 bases and J shed 0 bases, with 20 bases lying between them. Looked up from germline, CDR1 is WNHNN and CDR2 is SYGVQD (reference sequence). This CDR3 has 17 amino acids. The CDR3 DNA reads TGCGCCAGCCCTTCGAGAAGACTGTGGAGCTCCTACAATGAGCAGTTCTTC. Protein sequence: CASPSRRLWSSYNEQFF.

The sample holds one count of this clone. The chain joins TRBV28 to TRBJ1-2, with 9 bases identical to TRBD1. Trimming removed 7 bases from V and 0 bases from J; junction bases left unmatched: 9. The CDR3 is made up of 16 amino acids. The germline gives CDR1 MDHEN, CDR2 SYDVKM. The CDR3 spells CASIPPGQGANYGYTF. In DNA form, the CDR3 reads TGTGCCAGCATCCCCCCGGGACAGGGAGCTAACTATGGCTACACCTTC.

V gene TRBV18 combines with J gene TRBJ1-5; D not resolved. Trimming removed 6 bases from V and 0 bases from J, with 9 bases in between. Per germline, CDR1 KGHSH and CDR2 LQKENI. The CDR3 spans 14 residues. DNA of the CDR3: TGTGCCAGCTCCCCTAGCAGTAGCAATCAGCCCCAGCATTTT. The encoded protein is CASSPSSSNQPQHF.

J is TRBJ1-6 and V is TRBV5-5, with a tentative D call TRBD1 (6 bases). Germline CDR1 reads SGHKS; CDR2 reads YYEKEE (reference sequence). The CDR3 is 16 residues long. Trimming stripped 4 bases from V and 10 bases from J, with 21 bases between. The CDR3 region is CASSPSLQGVGSPLHF. The DNA of the CDR3 is TGTGCCAGCAGCCCGTCCCTACAGGGAGTCGGATCACCCCTCCACTTT.

The CDR3 protein is CASSQVAAGELFF. The CDR3 nucleotides are TGTGCCAGCAGCCAAGTAGCTGCCGGGGAGCTGTTTTTT. V usage is TRBV3-1 (or the pseudogene TRBV3-2) and J usage is TRBJ2-2; D uncertain. Trimming took 1 base from V and 6 from J, leaving 6 bases between them. CDR1 and CDR2 (germline): LGHDT, YNNKEL (reference sequence). The CDR3 loop spans 13 amino acids.